These 31 T cell receptor beta chains came from one sample sequenced in a study of cytomegalovirus exposure and HLA in healthy donors (dated by TCRdb to the late 2010s). The method was the immunoSEQ multiplex PCR assay. A mixture of 60 forward primers for TCR Vbeta segments and 13 reverse primers for TCR Jbeta segments was used in the multiplex PCR. Imported from immuneACCESS, the table was reduced by TCRdb to in-frame sequences with V and J called. These copies leave out some clones; in studies compared against another copy, an unresolved V gene accounts for under half, and the cause of the remainder is not known. Across this sample there are about 93,000 clones, with around 80% seen only once. The top ten hold 7.3% of the sample. The material sequenced was PBMCs. Receptors were obtained from a man aged 25 to 40 in good health and CMV-seronegative.

The chain carries TRBV27 and TRBJ2-7; 9 bases are a match to TRBD1. The germline V gene has CDR1 MNHEY and CDR2 SMNVEV (reference sequence). The V and J ends lost 5 bases and 6 bases, in that order; junction bases with no gene match: 8. This CDR3 contains 14 residues. CDR3 bases: TGTGCCAGCAGTCCCCGGGACAGGGCCTCCGAGCAGTACTTC. It codes for CASSPRDRASEQYF.

This clone was seen just once. This rearrangement joins TRBV29-1 to TRBJ2-3, with D maybe TRBD2 (6 bases). Germline V lookup: CDR1 SQVTM, CDR2 ANQGSEA. This CDR3 has 15 residues. V shed 1 base and J shed 6 bases, with 17 bases lying between them. The CDR3 spells CSVEAVGLPGDTQYF. CDR3 nucleotide sequence: TGCAGCGTTGAAGCAGTGGGACTTCCAGGGGATACGCAGTATTTT.

This sequence joins TRBV5-4 and TRBJ1-2; 8 nucleotides match TRBD1. Trimming cost V 2 bases and J 8 bases; bases outside gene matches: 5. The CDR3 spans 13 residues. Looked up from germline, CDR1 is SGHNT and CDR2 is YYREEE (reference sequence). The CDR3 region has the DNA TGTGCCAGCAGCTTAGAGACAGGGGAAGGCTACACCTTC. It is translated as CASSLETGEGYTF.

This chain connects TRBV19 to TRBJ2-7; TRBD1 aligns across 7 bases. Trimming at V came to 3 bases and at J to 2 bases, leaving 13 bases not matched to a gene. Looked up from germline, CDR1 is LNHDA and CDR2 is SQIVND (reference sequence). This CDR3 contains 17 residues. The CDR3 protein is CASSIYPVGTATYEQYF. The CDR3 coding sequence is TGTGCCAGTAGTATTTACCCGGTAGGGACAGCAACCTACGAGCAGTACTTC. The full variable domain, in which reference TRBV19 and TRBJ2-7 provide the parts outside the CDR3, is DGGITQSPKYLFRKEGQNVTLSCEQNLNHDAMYWYRQDPGQGLRLIYYSQIVNDFQKGDIAEGYSVSREKKESFPLTVTSAQKNPTAFYLCASSIYPVGTATYEQYFGPGTRLTVT.

The J gene is TRBJ2-7, the V gene TRBV2; the match to TRBD1 covers 7 bases. Germline loops: CDR1 SNHLY, CDR2 FYNNEI. This CDR3 comprises 14 residues. With 3 bases clipped from V and 0 bases from J, the junction kept 2 bases outside the gene matches. The CDR3 DNA follows: TGTGCCAGCAGTGATTGGACAGGCTCCTACGAGCAGTACTTC. It translates to CASSDWTGSYEQYF.

The J gene is TRBJ1-1, the V gene TRBV10-3, with TRBD1 matching over 7 bases. The CDR3 is 15 residues long. The V gene end was trimmed by 3 bases and the J gene end by 6 bases; junction bases not matched to a gene: 10. Germline CDR1 ENHRY, CDR2 SYGVKD. The CDR3 spells CAISDQGQREAEAFF. CDR3 nucleotides: TGTGCCATCAGTGATCAGGGACAGCGAGAGGCTGAAGCTTTCTTT.

This chain joins TRBV30 and TRBJ2-1; 10 bases fit TRBD1. Losses at the gene ends were 5 bases for V and 9 bases for J; bases not matched to a gene: 7. In germline, CDR1 is GTSNPN, CDR2 SVGIG (reference sequence). This CDR3 is 13 amino acids long. CDR3 nucleotides: TGTGCCTGGGAACGGGACAGGGGACGTGAGCAGTTCTTC. Its translation is CAWERDRGREQFF.

This clone was seen a few times. The V call is TRBV6-4, the J call TRBJ2-1; 10 bases map to TRBD2. CDR1 is MRHNA, CDR2 SNTAGT, per germline. The CDR3 sequence is 15 residues long. V was pared by 2 bases and J by 8 bases, with 6 bases of the junction left unmatched. The chain's CDR3 is CASSDLAGESYEQFF. The CDR3 coding sequence is TGTGCCAGCAGTGACCTAGCGGGAGAATCATATGAGCAGTTCTTC.

The chain carries TRBV5-8 and TRBJ1-2; 7 nucleotides agree with TRBD1. V lost 0 bases to trimming and J lost 10 bases; unmatched junction nucleotides: 12. There are 15 residues in the CDR3. In germline, CDR1 is SGHTS, CDR2 YDEGEE. The CDR3 DNA follows: TGTGCCAGCAGCTTGGGAGGCATAGGGGGCGTGAACTACACCTTC. Amino acid sequence: CASSLGGIGGVNYTF.

On this clone itself: One end of the junction does not line up with germline, which may come from a read error. The V call is TRBV4-1, the J call TRBJ2-7; D is unresolved. The germline gives CDR1 MGHRA, CDR2 YSYEKL. The CDR3 is 17 residues long. DNA for the CDR3: TGCGCCGGCAGCCAAGATAGTACGATGGGCCTCTCCTACGAGCAGTACTTC. It specifies CAGSQDSTMGLSYEQYF.

The chain links TRBV5-6 to TRBJ2-3; D may be TRBD2 (5 bases). Trimming shortened V by 4 bases and J by 2 bases, and 23 bases separated the two germline ends. Per germline, CDR1 SGHDT and CDR2 YYEEEE. This CDR3 region has 18 residues. The CDR3 is CASSPSKLQILDTDTQYF. The CDR3 DNA reads as TGTGCCAGCAGCCCCTCCAAACTGCAAATACTAGACACAGATACGCAGTATTTT.

V usage is TRBV7-9 and J usage is TRBJ1-1; unclear D gene. Germline CDR1 and CDR2: SEHNR and FQNEAQ (reference sequence). V was pared by 3 bases and J by 8 bases, with 13 bases between. The CDR3 sequence is 13 residues long. The CDR3 DNA follows: TGTGCCAGCAGCTTCACGGATCAGGCGGAAGCTTTCTTT. Its protein product is CASSFTDQAEAFF.

The CDR3 region is CASSPEGQGGQPQHF. The CDR3 DNA is TGCGCCAGCAGCCCAGAAGGACAGGGAGGACAGCCCCAGCATTTT. The V call is TRBV5-1, the J call TRBJ1-5, with 8 bases fitting TRBD1. Trimming at V came to 4 bases and at J to 7 bases, leaving 10 bases not matched to a gene. Germline V gives CDR1 SGHRS, CDR2 YFSETQ. The CDR3 totals 15 residues.

This sequence joins TRBV15 and TRBJ1-5; 8 bases are a match to TRBD1. Germline-derived CDR1 and CDR2 are LNHNV and YYDKDF (reference sequence). This CDR3 spans 15 amino acids. V was clipped by 0 bases and J by 6 bases; unmatched bases: 4. The CDR3 nucleotides read TGTGCCACCAGCAGAGACGGACAGGGACGTCAGCCCCAGCATTTT. Translation: CATSRDGQGRQPQHF.

This clone was found once. The chain is built from TRBV4-1 and TRBJ1-2, with D possibly matching TRBD1 (5 bases). Per the germline V gene, CDR1 is MGHRA and CDR2 is YSYEKL. This CDR3 region has 13 residues. V was trimmed by 0 bases and J by 5 bases, leaving 7 bases between them. CDR3 protein: CASSQDRGYGYTF. The DNA for the CDR3 is TGCGCCAGCAGCCAAGATCGGGGGTATGGCTACACCTTC.

V usage is TRBV25-1 and J usage is TRBJ2-5; maybe TRBD1 (6 bases). Germline-derived CDR1 and CDR2 are MGHDK and SYGVNS. V was trimmed by 3 bases and J by 7 bases, leaving 6 bases between them. The CDR3 has 11 amino acids. In DNA, the CDR3 is TGTGCCAGCAGTGACAGGGGGACCCAGTACTTC. Translating gives CASSDRGTQYF.

The gene calls are TRBV30 and TRBJ2-3; the D gene is possibly TRBD2 (5 bases). Germline V lookup: CDR1 GTSNPN, CDR2 SVGIG (reference sequence). This CDR3 region has 14 residues. The V end was cut by 4 bases, the J end by 4 bases, with 15 bases between. The CDR3 loop is CAWNSRGLADTQYF. The CDR3 coding sequence is TGTGCCTGGAACAGCCGGGGTCTTGCAGATACGCAGTATTTT.

The rearrangement links TRBV6-1 to TRBJ1-1, with TRBD1 matching over 7 bases. From germline, CDR1 is MNHNS and CDR2 SASEGT. Trimming took 3 bases from V and 5 from J; bases not matched to a gene: 3. CDR3 size: 13 residues. This CDR3 is CASSEYRGTEAFF. The CDR3 DNA sequence: TGTGCCAGCAGTGAGTACAGGGGAACTGAAGCTTTCTTT.

V is TRBV27 and J is TRBJ2-7; 7 bases are shared with TRBD2. The CDR3 consists of 14 residues. Germline CDR1 is MNHEY and CDR2 is SMNVEV (reference sequence). Trimming at V came to 6 bases and at J to 8 bases, leaving 13 bases not matched to a gene. The DNA for the CDR3 is TGTGCCAGCAGGGGGAGGGAGTCGAGATACAAGCAGTACTTC. This codes for CASRGRESRYKQYF.

This sequence joins TRBV18 and TRBJ1-1; TRBD1 matches at 8 bases. V lost 3 bases, J lost 5 bases, and 5 bases stayed unmatched. CDR1 and CDR2 from the germline V gene are KGHSH and LQKENI. CDR3 length: 14 amino acids. The CDR3 DNA reads as TGTGCCAGCTCACCGCAACAGGGGGAAACTGAAGCTTTCTTT. Protein sequence: CASSPQQGETEAFF.

This rearrangement joins TRBV5-4 to TRBJ1-2, with TRBD1 matching 9 bases. Germline lookup yields CDR1 SGHNT and CDR2 YYREEE (reference sequence). The CDR3 length is 14 residues. Trimming took 3 bases from V and 2 from J; bases not matched to a gene: 2. Written as DNA, the CDR3 is TGTGCCAGCAGCTGGGACAGGGACAACTATGGCTACACCTTC. It codes for CASSWDRDNYGYTF. Full variable domain (remainder filled in from reference TRBV5-4 and TRBJ1-2): ETGVTQSPTHLIKTRGQQVTLRCSSQSGHNTVSWYQQALGQGPQFIFQYYREEENGRGNFPPRFSGLQFPNYSSELNVNALELDDSALYLCASSWDRDNYGYTFGSGTRLTVV.

The CDR3 loop reads CASGGSGAQFF. DNA for the CDR3: TGTGCCAGTGGGGGGTCTGGAGCCCAGTTCTTT. This chain connects TRBV19 to TRBJ1-1; TRBD1 might be the D (5 bases). Trimming shortened V by 8 bases and J by 14 bases, and 18 bases separated the two germline ends. Germline CDR1 LNHDA, CDR2 SQIVND (reference sequence). CDR3 length equals 11 residues.

The chain combines TRBV9 with TRBJ2-3; possible D gene TRBD1, 5 bases. CDR3 size: 15 residues. Germline V gives CDR1 SGDLS, CDR2 YYNGEE. Trimming stripped 0 bases from V and 2 bases from J, with 10 bases between. The CDR3 spells CASSVEGLTTDTQYF. In nucleotides, the CDR3 is TGTGCCAGCAGCGTAGAGGGGCTAACCACAGATACGCAGTATTTT.

This chain uses TRBV6-1 with TRBJ1-2; 11 positions match TRBD1. This CDR3 contains 14 residues. After removal of 6 bases from V and 7 bases from J, the junction contained 7 bases not matched to a gene. Per the germline V gene, CDR1 is MNHNS and CDR2 is SASEGT. DNA for the CDR3: TGTGCCAGCAGGGGGGACAGGGGGTTTAGTGGCTACACCTTC. It specifies CASRGDRGFSGYTF.

The chain joins TRBV5-4 to TRBJ1-4; tentatively, D is TRBD1 (5 bases). CDR3 length: 14 amino acids. The germline V gene encodes CDR1 SGHNT and CDR2 YYREEE (reference sequence). V dropped 4 bases and J dropped 6 bases, with 13 bases sitting between them. CDR3 sequence: CASSLRGGDEKLFF. CDR3 DNA: TGTGCCAGCAGCCTAAGGGGAGGGGATGAAAAACTGTTTTTT.

The genes are TRBV7-9 and TRBJ1-2; tentatively, D is TRBD1 (5 bases). Germline V CDR1 and CDR2: SEHNR, FQNEAQ (reference sequence). Trimming left V 0 bases short and J 2 bases short, with 7 bases between. This CDR3 spans 14 amino acids. The CDR3 protein is CASSLAGLNYGYTF. DNA of the CDR3: TGTGCCAGCAGCTTAGCGGGACTGAACTATGGCTACACCTTC.

The V gene is TRBV11-3, the J gene TRBJ1-1; maybe TRBD1 (5 bases). Trimming cost V 8 bases and J 6 bases, with 13 bases left between them. Germline V gene data show CDR1 as SGHNT and CDR2 as YENEEA. The CDR3 contains 12 residues. The CDR3 spells CASSPGGAEAFF. DNA of the CDR3: TGTGCCAGCTCGCCCGGGGGAGCTGAAGCTTTCTTT.

The chain recombines TRBV11-2 with TRBJ1-1; a possible D gene is TRBD1 (5 bases). Trimming stripped 3 bases from V and 11 bases from J, with 13 bases between. Germline loops: CDR1 SGHAT, CDR2 FQNNGV. The CDR3 contains 12 residues. This CDR3 is CASSLGHLVAFF. The CDR3 DNA sequence: TGTGCCAGCAGCTTGGGGCACCTTGTTGCTTTCTTT.

The chain uses TRBV5-4 and TRBJ2-2; D perhaps matches TRBD1 (6 bases). CDR3 length: 16 residues. V was pared by 4 bases and J by 1 base, with 14 bases between. CDR1 and CDR2 (germline): SGHNT, YYREEE (reference sequence). CDR3 sequence reads: CASSKDGRGNTGELFF. The CDR3 nucleotides are TGTGCCAGCAGCAAGGACGGCAGGGGGAACACCGGGGAGCTGTTTTTT.

This chain uses TRBV6-5 with TRBJ2-4; 8 bases match TRBD2. Germline-derived CDR1 and CDR2 are MNHEY and SVGAGI. This CDR3 is 14 amino acids long. Germline trimming cut 5 bases from V and 9 bases from J; bases unmatched to any gene: 9. CDR3 nucleotides: TGTGCCAGCAGTAACATAGCGGGGAAGGGCATTCAGTACTTC. Translated: CASSNIAGKGIQYF.

The chain has TRBV5-6 and TRBJ1-2; the D is unclear. This CDR3 spans 15 amino acids. The germline CDR1 and CDR2 sequences are SGHDT and YYEEEE. V lost 0 bases and J lost 4, with 13 bases in between. CDR3 in DNA: TGTGCCAGCAGCTTGGTGGGAGGGTCGAGCTATGGCTACACCTTC. Encoded protein: CASSLVGGSSYGYTF.